This TCR beta chain was sequenced in a study of technical replicates of blood from four donors. Germline trimming cut 4 bases from V and 2 bases from J; bases unmatched to any gene: 16. The CDR3 loop spans 19 amino acids. CDR1 and CDR2 from the germline V gene are SGHVS and FQNEAQ. Sequencing used immunoSEQ multiplex PCR; TCRdb keeps in-frame clones, though not all of them. The sample holds 100,000 or so clones, about 94% seen once. This TCR was recovered from a human donor in good health. V usage is TRBV7-8 and J usage is TRBJ2-1; TRBD2 matches 8 bases. Sequenced material: T cells isolated from PBMCs. CDR3 residues: CASSSSTSGLNAAYNEQFF. The CDR3 coding sequence is TGTGCCAGCAGCTCTTCAACTAGCGGACTCAACGCGGCCTACAATGAGCAGTTCTTC.